These 21 T cell receptor beta chains came from one sample sequenced in a study of human T cells and chemical hapten exposure (dated by TCRdb to 2020 to 2023). The library came from RACE. These reads were obtained on a NextSeq 500. The public reads were quality trimmed at Q25 with fastp and then assembled into clones with MiXCR by TCRdb, keeping productive beta chains. Each entry merges the rows of one CDR3 protein and shows their most common DNA and genes. The sample includes 300,000 to 350,000 distinct CDR3 sequences, with around 7% observed a single time. The biggest ten clones account for more than 7% of the sample. Interpreted using the paper, the time point label stands for: patch test 1, 2 weeks after DPC sensitization. The sample's treatment or condition label, decoded: therapeutic diphenylcyclopropenone sensitization with weekly scalp DPC. This specimen consisted of whole blood, obtained in connection with sensitization to the hapten diphenylcyclopropenone (DPC). Receptor source: a woman under 30 with alopecia areata. Some clones in this sample may be carry-over from other donors' samples.

The chain employs TRBV6-5 and TRBJ1-6, with no clear D. This CDR3 spans 13 amino acids. V lost 2 bases, J lost 10 bases, and 9 bases lay in between. CDR1 and CDR2 from the germline V gene are MNHEY and SVGAGI. The CDR3 sequence is CASSYTTDSPLHF. Here the CDR3 DNA reads TGTGCCAGCAGTTACACAACCGACTCACCCCTCCACTTT.

This clonotype was counted only a few times. The chain employs TRBV12-5 and TRBJ2-7; D uncertain. This CDR3 has 15 residues. V was pared by 3 bases and J by 1 base, with 13 bases between. Germline assignment: CDR1 LGHNT and CDR2 FRNRAP. CDR3 protein: CASGFHPFISYEQYF. As DNA, the CDR3 is TGTGCTAGTGGTTTCCACCCCTTTATTTCCTACGAGCAGTACTTC.

The genes are TRBV12-3 or TRBV12-4 and TRBJ2-3, with 12 bases matching TRBD2. J was trimmed by 5 bases and V by 2 bases; bases with no gene match: 2. The CDR3 spans 15 residues. For the CDR3, the DNA is TGTGCCAGCAGTTTATCTAGCGGGGGGGAAGATACGCAGTATTTT. Protein: CASSLSSGGEDTQYF.

This clonotype has only a few counts. The V and J genes are TRBV14 and TRBJ1-5; D not resolved. The V and J ends lost 0 bases and 5 bases respectively, with 5 bases between them. The CDR3 runs 13 residues. The V gene's germline CDR1 is SGHDN and CDR2 FVKESK. The CDR3 DNA follows: TGTGCCAGCAGCCAAGATATCTATCAGCCCCAGCATTTT. Residues: CASSQDIYQPQHF.

This sequence joins TRBV5-1 and TRBJ2-5; D could derive from TRBD1 or TRBD2 (5 bases each). Looked up from germline, CDR1 is SGHRS and CDR2 is YFSETQ. There are 16 residues in the CDR3. V was pared by 0 bases and J by 2 bases, with 14 bases between. CDR3 amino acids: CASSLAGDGLQETQYF. The CDR3 DNA is TGCGCCAGCAGCTTGGCCGGGGACGGGCTTCAAGAGACCCAGTACTTC.

This clonotype appeared many times. The V call is TRBV6-1, the J call TRBJ2-7; the D gene is possibly TRBD2 (5 bases). Germline values: CDR1 MNHNS, CDR2 SASEGT. This CDR3 region has 15 residues. Trimming stripped 3 bases from V and 7 bases from J, with 19 bases between. The CDR3 coding sequence is TGTGCCAGCAGTGAGAGGCTACACGGGGAAGGGGAGCAGTACTTC. It translates to CASSERLHGEGEQYF.

This clonotype was counted a few times. The rearrangement links TRBV28 to TRBJ1-2, with D possibly matching TRBD1 (5 bases). The V end was cut by 2 bases, the J end by 4 bases, with 14 bases between. The germline V gene has CDR1 MDHEN and CDR2 SYDVKM. The CDR3 is 15 residues long. Here the CDR3 reads CASSLGDGGGYGYTF. CDR3 sequence (DNA): TGTGCCAGCAGTTTAGGGGACGGAGGAGGCTATGGCTACACCTTC.

The chain carries TRBV7-2 and TRBJ1-5; D gene ambiguous. Looked up from germline, CDR1 is SGHTA and CDR2 is FQGNSA. V gave up 6 bases and J gave up 9 bases, with 15 bases separating them. The CDR3 has 13 amino acids. The CDR3 loop reads CASSLVAQTPQHF. CDR3 coding DNA: TGTGCCAGCAGTTTGGTGGCTCAGACGCCCCAGCATTTT.

The chain employs TRBV5-4 and TRBJ1-6; D possibly corresponds to TRBD1 (6 bases). The CDR3 runs 14 residues. CDR1 and CDR2 (germline): SGHNT, YYREEE (reference sequence). Trimming removed 3 bases from V and 10 bases from J, with 14 bases in between. CDR3 coding DNA: TGTGCCAGCAGCTCGGGGGCAGGGGACTCACCCCTCCACTTT. Protein: CASSSGAGDSPLHF.

This clonotype appeared a few times. This chain uses TRBV6-5 with TRBJ1-1; the D is unclear. V lost 0 bases to trimming and J lost 0 bases, with 11 bases between them. Germline loops: CDR1 MNHEY, CDR2 SVGAGI. The CDR3 runs to 16 residues. For the CDR3, the DNA is TGTGCCAGCAGTTACTCAGGAGTTCCTATGAACACTGAAGCTTTCTTT. As protein: CASSYSGVPMNTEAFF.

This sequence joins TRBV6-6 and TRBJ1-2; no clear D. Trimming stripped 5 bases from V and 3 bases from J, with 7 bases between. Looked up from germline, CDR1 is MNHNY and CDR2 is SVGAGI (reference sequence). The CDR3 has 12 residues. Here the CDR3 DNA reads TGTGCCAGCAGTCCCGAGGACTATGGCTACACCTTC. Protein: CASSPEDYGYTF.

As concerns this clonotype: This may be a read error, as it is one base from a much larger clone. The chain employs TRBV10-3 and TRBJ2-7; possibly TRBD1 for D (6 bases). Germline V gene sequence: CDR1 ENHRY, CDR2 SYGVKD. The CDR3 is 15 amino acids. CDR3 protein: CAISPPGQSSCEQYF. The CDR3 region has the DNA TGTGCCATCAGTCCTCCGGGACAAAGCTCCTGCGAGCAGTACTTC.

The rearrangement joins TRBV4-2 to TRBJ2-7; TRBD1 agrees at 8 bases. CDR1 and CDR2 from the germline V gene are LGHNA and YNFKEQ. This CDR3 has 13 residues. V shed 3 bases, J shed 11 bases, and the junction held 9 bases outside the gene matches. The chain's CDR3 is CASSHLGQGHKYF. The CDR3 DNA reads as TGTGCCAGCAGCCACCTAGGACAGGGTCATAAGTACTTC.

Many counts were recorded for this clonotype. The CDR3 reads CASSGPGGDEQFF. CDR3 nucleotide sequence: TGTGCCAGCAGTGGGCCGGGGGGCGATGAGCAGTTCTTC. The chain has TRBV2 and TRBJ2-1; tentative D call: TRBD2 (7 bases). V was shortened by 4 bases and J by 8 bases, with 12 bases between the two germline ends. The V gene's germline CDR1 is SNHLY and CDR2 FYNNEI. CDR3 length: 13 amino acids. Full variable domain (remainder filled in from reference TRBV2 and TRBJ2-1): EPEVTQTPSHQVTQMGQEVILRCVPISNHLYFYWYRQILGQKVEFLVSFYNNEISEKSEIFDDQFSVERPDGSNFTLKIRSTKLEDSAMYFCASSGPGGDEQFFGPGTRLTVL.

The chain is built from TRBV12-3 or TRBV12-4 and TRBJ1-6, with D tentatively TRBD1 (5 bases). The CDR3 length is 17 residues. The germline V and J ends were trimmed by 2 bases and 1 base, with 12 bases remaining between them. The CDR3 sequence is CASSLYEGASYNSPLHF. For the CDR3, the DNA is TGTGCCAGCAGTTTATACGAAGGGGCATCCTATAATTCACCCCTCCACTTT.

This clonotype was observed at least ten times. The chain links TRBV6-5 to TRBJ1-4; TRBD1 matches at 8 bases. V gave up 2 bases and J gave up 7 bases; unmatched junction bases: 9. The CDR3 is made up of 16 amino acids. CDR1 MNHEY and CDR2 SVGAGI come from the germline V gene. CDR3 sequence: CASSYRGGQAAEKLFF. Here the CDR3 DNA reads TGTGCCAGCAGTTACAGGGGGGGACAGGCGGCTGAAAAACTGTTTTTT.

This clonotype was recorded at least ten times. The chain couples TRBV7-9 to TRBJ2-7; maybe TRBD2 (5 bases). V was trimmed by 1 base and J by 7 bases, leaving 14 bases between them. The CDR3 runs 14 residues. Germline CDR1 SEHNR, CDR2 FQNEAQ (reference sequence). The CDR3 sequence is CASSLEHSTGEQYF. The DNA for the CDR3 is TGTGCCAGCAGCTTAGAACACTCAACGGGGGAGCAGTACTTC.

This clonotype has ten or more counts. This rearrangement joins TRBV20-1 to TRBJ2-7; TRBD2 is a possible D gene (5 bases). CDR1 is DFQATT, CDR2 SNEGSKA, per germline (reference sequence). Deletions cut 2 bases from V and 3 bases from J, with 17 bases between. The CDR3 is made up of 15 amino acids. CDR3 loop: CSARPTEHGDYEQYF. CDR3 bases: TGCAGTGCTAGACCTACGGAACACGGGGACTACGAGCAGTACTTC.

This chain joins TRBV23-1 and TRBJ2-7; D gene ambiguous. Being an ORF, TRBV23-1 has a function that is uncertain. The germline V and J ends were trimmed by 3 bases and 3 bases, with 15 bases remaining between them. The CDR3 sequence is 15 residues long. The CDR3 spells CASSHTAIDRYEQYF. CDR3 DNA sequence: TGCGCCAGCAGTCACACAGCCATCGACCGCTACGAGCAGTACTTC.

A few counts support this clonotype. This chain connects TRBV12-3 or TRBV12-4 to TRBJ1-5, with D unclear. The germline V and J ends were trimmed by 3 bases and 4 bases, with 7 bases remaining between them. The CDR3 totals 13 residues. DNA for the CDR3: TGTGCCAGCAGTTTGACGGTAAATCAGCCCCAGCATTTT. This encodes CASSLTVNQPQHF.

This clonotype occurred a few times. The chain has TRBV6-2 or TRBV6-3 and TRBJ2-7; possible D gene TRBD2, 6 bases. Germline CDR1 is MNHEY and CDR2 is SVGEGT. The CDR3 sequence is 14 residues long. Trimming removed 2 bases at V and 7 bases at J, with 15 bases between. The CDR3 nucleotides are TGTGCCAGCAGTTACAGGGGACTTCTGGATGAGCAGTACTTC. Protein: CASSYRGLLDEQYF.